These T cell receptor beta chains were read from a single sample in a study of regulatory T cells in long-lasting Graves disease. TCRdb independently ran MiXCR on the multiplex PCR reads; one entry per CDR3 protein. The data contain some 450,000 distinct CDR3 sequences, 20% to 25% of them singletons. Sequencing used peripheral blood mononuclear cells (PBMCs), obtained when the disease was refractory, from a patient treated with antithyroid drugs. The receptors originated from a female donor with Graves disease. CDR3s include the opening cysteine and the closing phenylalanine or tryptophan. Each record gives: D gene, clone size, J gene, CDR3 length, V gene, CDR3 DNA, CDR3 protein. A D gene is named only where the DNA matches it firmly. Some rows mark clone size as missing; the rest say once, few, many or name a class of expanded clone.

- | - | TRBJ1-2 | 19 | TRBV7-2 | TGTGCCAGCAGCTTACATAACGCACCCGGTCGGGGCAGGGGCTATGGCTACACCTTC | CASSLHNAPGRGRGYGYTF
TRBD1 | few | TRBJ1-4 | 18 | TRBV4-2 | TGTGCCAGCAGCAGACAGGGGGCTGGAAGGCGCACTAATGAAAAACTGTTTTTT | CASSRQGAGRRTNEKLFF
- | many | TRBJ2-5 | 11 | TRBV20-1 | TGCAGTGCTAGAGATGAGGCTTCCCAGTACTTC | CSARDEASQYF
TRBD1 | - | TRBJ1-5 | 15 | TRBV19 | TGTGCCAGTAGGCCGACAGGGGTCCGCAATCAGCCCCAGCATTTT | CASRPTGVRNQPQHF
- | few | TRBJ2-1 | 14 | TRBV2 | TGTGCCAGCAAGCTCAGGAGCTCCTACAATGAGCAGTTCTTC | CASKLRSSYNEQFF
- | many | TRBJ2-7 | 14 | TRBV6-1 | TGTGCCAGCAGCCCCGGACTAATGATCTACGAGCAGTACTTC | CASSPGLMIYEQYF
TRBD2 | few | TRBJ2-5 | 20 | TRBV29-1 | TGCAGCGTTCTCAACCCTCTAGCGGGAGGCCTACTGAGTCCGGGAAGGCCCCAGTACTTC | CSVLNPLAGGLLSPGRPQYF
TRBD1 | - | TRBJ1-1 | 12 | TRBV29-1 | TGCAGCCCCGGGGACAGGTGGACTGAAGCTTTCTTT | CSPGDRWTEAFF
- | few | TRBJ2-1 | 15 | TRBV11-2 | TGTGCCAGCAGCTTTGGCAGGGGTACCTACAATGAGCAGTTCTTC | CASSFGRGTYNEQFF
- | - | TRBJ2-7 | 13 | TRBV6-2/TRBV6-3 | TGTGTCGGCAGTTTAGACAGAGTCTACGAGCAGTACTTC | CVGSLDRVYEQYF
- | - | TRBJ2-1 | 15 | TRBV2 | TGTGCCAGCAGTGATGGGCGGGAACCTGCTAATGAGCAGTTCTTC | CASSDGREPANEQFF
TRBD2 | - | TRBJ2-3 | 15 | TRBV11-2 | TGTGCCAGCAGCTTACAGGCTAGCGGGGTGGATACGCAGTATTTT | CASSLQASGVDTQYF
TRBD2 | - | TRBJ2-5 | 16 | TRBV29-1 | TGCAGCGTTGATGGACTAGCGGGAGGGGTTAAAGAGACCCAGTACTTC | CSVDGLAGGVKETQYF
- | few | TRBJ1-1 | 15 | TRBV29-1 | TGCAGCGTTGAAGATCGCGGCCGGCCTGGGACTGGAGCTTTCTTT | CSVEDRGRPGTGAFF
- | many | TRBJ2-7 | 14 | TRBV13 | TGTGCCAGCAGTGGAAGAGCGGACCCCTACGAGCAGTACTTC | CASSGRADPYEQYF
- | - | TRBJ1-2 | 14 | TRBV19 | TGTGCCAGTAGTCGGGCAGGCCCATCGGGCGGCTACACCTTC | CASSRAGPSGGYTF
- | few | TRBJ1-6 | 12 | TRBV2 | TGTGCCAGCAGTGGATGGACAAACGTGCTCCACTTT | CASSGWTNVLHF
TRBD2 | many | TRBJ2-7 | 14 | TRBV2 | TGTGCCAGCCTGGGACTAGCGGGAGCCCCTGTAATGTACTTC | CASLGLAGAPVMYF
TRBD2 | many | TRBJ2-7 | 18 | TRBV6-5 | TGTGCCAGCAGTTACGCAGGACTAGCGGGAGTCTATCTCCCCGAGCAGTACTTC | CASSYAGLAGVYLPEQYF
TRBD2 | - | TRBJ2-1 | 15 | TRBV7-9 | TGTGCCAGCAGCTTAGTGCGGGAGAAGGCGGTTGAGCAGTTCTTC | CASSLVREKAVEQFF
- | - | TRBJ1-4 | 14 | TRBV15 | TGTGCCACCAGCCCCCGTAGCGATTGGGAAAAACTGTTTTTT | CATSPRSDWEKLFF
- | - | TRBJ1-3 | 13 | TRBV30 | TGTGCCTGGGACAGAAGCTCTGGAAACACCATATATTTT | CAWDRSSGNTIYF
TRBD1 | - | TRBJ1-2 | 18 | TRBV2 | TGTGCCAGCAGTGAATCTCGTACAGGGGGTAAAGCTGGGTATGGCTACACCTTC | CASSESRTGGKAGYGYTF
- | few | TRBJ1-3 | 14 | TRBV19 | TGTGCCAGTAGTATAGAGCCCTCTGGAAACACCATATATTTT | CASSIEPSGNTIYF
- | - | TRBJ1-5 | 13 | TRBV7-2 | TGTGCCAGCAGCTTAAGGGTTAATCAGCCCCAGCATTTT | CASSLRVNQPQHF
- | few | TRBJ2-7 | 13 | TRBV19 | TGTGCCAGTTATTACCCGGGGCCCTACGAGCAGTACTTC | CASYYPGPYEQYF
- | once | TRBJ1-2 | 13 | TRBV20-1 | - | CSANDRAGYGCTF
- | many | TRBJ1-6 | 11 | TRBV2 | TGTGCCAGCAGCCTGACCTCACCCCTCCACTTT | CASSLTSPLHF
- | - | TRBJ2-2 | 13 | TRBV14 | TGTGCCAGCAGCCCCCTCTCCGCCGGGGAGCTGTTTTTT | CASSPLSAGELFF
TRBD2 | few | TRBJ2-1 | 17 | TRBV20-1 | TGCAGTGCTAGAGATAGGCTAGCGGGGAGCTCCTACAATGAGCAGTTCTTC | CSARDRLAGSSYNEQFF
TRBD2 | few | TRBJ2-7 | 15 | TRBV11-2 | TGTGCCAGCAGCTTAGGGACTAGCAGCTCCTACGAGCAGTACTTC | CASSLGTSSSYEQYF
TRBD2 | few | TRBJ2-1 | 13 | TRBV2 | TGTGCCAGCAGGCCCGGGACTAGCATTGCCCAGTTCTTC | CASRPGTSIAQFF
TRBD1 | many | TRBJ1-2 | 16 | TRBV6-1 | TGTGCCAGCAGTACTACCTGGGACAGGGGAGAATATGGCTACACCTTC | CASSTTWDRGEYGYTF
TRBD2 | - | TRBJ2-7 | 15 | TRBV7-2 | TGTGCCAGCTCCTTACCCCTAGCGGGGGTGGGCGAGCAGTACTTC | CASSLPLAGVGEQYF
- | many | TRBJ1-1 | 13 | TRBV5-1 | TGCGCCAGCAGCTTGGGTTCGGGCCTCGGGGCTTTCTTT | CASSLGSGLGAFF
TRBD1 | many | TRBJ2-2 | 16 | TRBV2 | TGTGCCAGCACCACGGACAGGGCGTTTTTCACCGGGGAGCTGTTTTTT | CASTTDRAFFTGELFF
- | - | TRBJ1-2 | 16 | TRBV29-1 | TGCAGCGCCGGAGGGGAGCTCGGGGGGGTGAACTATGGCTACACCTTC | CSAGGELGGVNYGYTF
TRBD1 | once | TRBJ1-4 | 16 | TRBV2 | TGTGCCAGCAGTGAAGCGGGACAGGGGGCAACGGAAAAACTGTTTTTT | CASSEAGQGATEKLFF
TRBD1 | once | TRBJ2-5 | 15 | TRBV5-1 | TGCGCCAGCAGCTTGGTGGGACAGGGTACGGAGACCCAGTACTTC | CASSLVGQGTETQYF
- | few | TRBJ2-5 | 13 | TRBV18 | TGTGCCAGCTCACCAAGGTTACAAGAGACCCAGTACTTC | CASSPRLQETQYF
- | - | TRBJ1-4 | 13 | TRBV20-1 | TGCAGTGCTAGAGGGTCGTCTAATGAAAAACTGTTTTTT | CSARGSSNEKLFF
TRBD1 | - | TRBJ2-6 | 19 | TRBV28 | TGTGCCAGCAGGGAAACAGGGGGCTCCATTGACTCTGGGGCCAACGTCCTGACTTTC | CASRETGGSIDSGANVLTF